This T cell receptor (beta chain) was sequenced during a study of glioma-infiltrating T cells. General study findings and limits: Above-expected tissue-blood divergence occurred in all gliomas, most in low-grade ones. CDR3 overlap between tissue and blood was very small.

The iRepertoire nested amplicon-rescue multiplex PCR amplified TCR alpha and beta CDR3s from RNA. One-step reverse transcription and amplification started from approximately 100-400 ng of tissue mRNA or PBMC total RNA. TCRdb passed the multiplex PCR reads through MiXCR, listing each CDR3 protein once. The repertoire holds about 140,000 distinct CDR3 sequences, about two fifths seen once, with 20% in the top ten. This clonotype was picked up many times. Its matching antigen is unknown. Germline CDR1 reads MGHRA; CDR2 reads YSYEKL. Between the trimmed V and J ends, which lost 1 base and 2 bases, there was a span of 17 bases. This CDR3 contains 17 residues.

What was sequenced was glioma tissue, nonneoplastic brain tissue, or PBMCs (not recorded which). The chain uses TRBV4-1 and TRBJ1-2; D is possibly TRBD1 (6 bases). This receptor was obtained from a human donor with low-grade glioma or glioblastoma, undergoing nonglioma brain surgery, or in good health (not recorded which). The CDR3 DNA is TGCGCCAGCAGCCAAGGCGGCGACAGGCGAACAAACTATGGCTACACCTTC. This encodes CASSQGGDRRTNYGYTF.